These 8 T cell receptor beta chains came from one sample sequenced in a study of cytomegalovirus exposure and HLA in healthy donors. Amplification used 60 Vbeta primers and 13 Jbeta primers. Sequencing used immunoSEQ multiplex PCR; TCRdb keeps in-frame clones, though not all of them. The sample includes nearly 200,000 clones, 82% of them seen just once. Input material: PBMCs. These receptor sequences come from a boy younger than 10 in good health and CMV-seronegative.

J is TRBJ2-5 and V is TRBV20-1; no clear D. Trimming took off 3 bases at V and 1 base at J, with 3 bases between the two ends. The CDR3 length is 11 residues. CDR1 and CDR2 (germline): DFQATT, SNEGSKA (reference sequence). CDR3 residues: CSARSQETQYF. The CDR3 DNA follows: TGCAGTGCTAGGAGCCAAGAGACCCAGTACTTC.

This clone was found a few times. The chain combines TRBV5-1 with TRBJ2-7, with 8 bases lining up with TRBD1. V shed 4 bases, J shed 3 bases, and the junction held 6 bases outside the gene matches. CDR3 size: 14 residues. Germline assignment: CDR1 SGHRS and CDR2 YFSETQ. Here the CDR3 DNA reads TGCGCCAGCAGCGCGGGACAGGCGTTCTACGAGCAGTACTTC. It specifies CASSAGQAFYEQYF.

The chain recombines TRBV6-5 with TRBJ1-1; D is unclear. The ends were cut back, 2 bases at V and 8 bases at J, with 12 bases in the middle. CDR3 length: 13 amino acids. Germline V CDR1 and CDR2: MNHEY, SVGAGI. The chain's CDR3 is CASSYGPGKEAFF. The CDR3 nucleotides are TGTGCCAGCAGTTACGGCCCGGGAAAGGAAGCTTTCTTT.

CDR3 nucleotides: TGTGCCTGGAACCCGGGACAGCTGACCTACGAGCAGTACTTC. Protein product: CAWNPGQLTYEQYF. This rearrangement joins TRBV30 to TRBJ2-7; 7 nucleotides align to TRBD1. V shed 4 bases and J 2 bases; nucleotides not matched to a gene: 8. The V gene's germline CDR1 is GTSNPN and CDR2 SVGIG (reference sequence). This CDR3 comprises 14 residues.

This sequence joins TRBV7-2 and TRBJ2-5; D gene uncertain. The germline V and J ends were trimmed by 4 bases and 2 bases, with 8 bases remaining between them. This CDR3 has 13 amino acids. In germline, CDR1 is SGHTA, CDR2 FQGNSA. For the CDR3, the DNA is TGTGCCAGCAGCTCGCGGCTTCAAGAGACCCAGTACTTC. Translated: CASSSRLQETQYF. The variable domain in full, completed from reference TRBV7-2 and TRBJ2-5, reads GAGVSQSPSNKVTEKGKDVELRCDPISGHTALYWYRQSLGQGLEFLIYFQGNSAPDKSGLPSDRFSAERTGGSVSTLTIQRTQQEDSAVYLCASSSRLQETQYFGPGTRLLVL.

The chain couples TRBV7-8 to TRBJ1-2, with D possibly being TRBD1 (6 bases). This CDR3 has 16 amino acids. Trimming took 5 bases from V and 2 from J, leaving 18 bases between them. Germline CDR1 SGHVS, CDR2 FQNEAQ. CDR3 region: CASSPPWTDTNYGYTF. CDR3 coding DNA: TGTGCCAGCAGCCCCCCATGGACAGATACCAACTATGGCTACACCTTC.

This rearrangement joins TRBV11-1 to TRBJ2-3; no firm D call. Trimming took off 5 bases at V and 2 bases at J, with 8 bases between the two ends. Germline V gene sequence: CDR1 SGHAT, CDR2 FQDESV (reference sequence). The CDR3 has 13 residues. In DNA, the CDR3 is TGTGCCAGCAGCCAATACAACACAGATACGCAGTATTTT. Its translation: CASSQYNTDTQYF.

The chain carries TRBV7-3 and TRBJ2-5, with TRBD2 identical over 8 bases. The ends lost 5 bases at V and 5 bases at J; junction bases unmatched: 10. The CDR3 runs to 15 residues. Germline CDR1 and CDR2: SGHTA and FQGTGA. For the CDR3, the DNA is TGTGCCAGCAGCCTCAACGGGGGGGCGGGGGAGACCCAGTACTTC. Residues: CASSLNGGAGETQYF.